A selection of T cell receptor beta chains follows, all from one sample in a study of human T cells and chemical hapten exposure. TCRdb reprocessed the RACE reads with MiXCR, giving one entry per CDR3 protein. The sample records around 70,000 distinct CDR3 sequences, roughly 10% being singletons. Here the sequenced sample was whole blood, taken in connection with sensitization to the hapten diphenylcyclopropenone (DPC). The origin of the receptors is a woman aged 50 to 65 with alopecia areata. Some clones in this sample may be carry-over from other donors' samples. Both conserved end residues are part of each CDR3. Each record gives: V gene, clone size, J gene, D gene, CDR3 protein, CDR3 DNA. A D gene is named only where the DNA matches it firmly. Where a row states a size, it is once, few, many or the class of an expanded clone; other rows omit it.

v_gene: TRBV4-3
abundance: .
j_gene: TRBJ1-5
d_gene: .
CDR3aa: CASSQGVGFNQPQHF
CDR3nt: TGCGCCAGCAGCCAAGGTGTGGGCTTCAATCAGCCCCAGCATTTT

v_gene: TRBV29-1
abundance: many
j_gene: TRBJ1-1
d_gene: .
CDR3aa: CSVVGTGPRVHTEAFF
CDR3nt: TGCAGCGTTGTAGGTACCGGGCCTCGAGTCCACACTGAAGCTTTCTTT

v_gene: TRBV5-1
abundance: many
j_gene: TRBJ2-7
d_gene: TRBD1
CDR3aa: CASSLDGQGSYEQYF
CDR3nt: TGCGCCAGCAGCTTGGACGGACAGGGTTCCTACGAGCAGTACTTC

v_gene: TRBV20-1
abundance: few
j_gene: TRBJ2-7
d_gene: .
CDR3aa: CSAPVAASSYEQYF
CDR3nt: TGCAGTGCTCCTGTAGCGGCGAGCTCCTACGAGCAGTACTTC

v_gene: TRBV29-1
abundance: .
j_gene: TRBJ1-2
d_gene: .
CDR3aa: CSVVRLDGYTF
CDR3nt: TGCAGCGTTGTTCGACTTGATGGCTACACCTTC

v_gene: TRBV7-9
abundance: .
j_gene: TRBJ2-1
d_gene: TRBD1
CDR3aa: CASSSANPPGGEQFF
CDR3nt: TGTGCCAGCAGCTCTGCCAACCCTCCAGGGGGTGAGCAGTTCTTC

v_gene: TRBV7-2
abundance: .
j_gene: TRBJ1-2
d_gene: .
CDR3aa: CASSFFNYGYTF
CDR3nt: TGTGCCAGCAGCTTTTTTAACTATGGCTACACCTTC

v_gene: TRBV29-1
abundance: .
j_gene: TRBJ2-7
d_gene: TRBD1
CDR3aa: CSVGGTGGSYEQYF
CDR3nt: TGCAGCGTGGGAGGGACAGGGGGTTCCTACGAGCAGTACTTC

v_gene: TRBV10-2
abundance: many
j_gene: TRBJ1-1
d_gene: .
CDR3aa: CASQDSLQAFF
CDR3nt: TGCGCCAGCCAGGACAGTCTACAAGCTTTCTTT

v_gene: TRBV29-1
abundance: few
j_gene: TRBJ2-7
d_gene: TRBD2
CDR3aa: CSVRTSGSDYEQYF
CDR3nt: TGCAGCGTCCGGACTAGCGGGAGTGACTACGAGCAGTACTTC

v_gene: TRBV7-9
abundance: few
j_gene: TRBJ2-7
d_gene: .
CDR3aa: CASSPPSGPLNYEQYF
CDR3nt: TGTGCCAGCAGCCCCCCTTCTGGCCCTCTAAACTACGAGCAGTACTTC

v_gene: TRBV18
abundance: many
j_gene: TRBJ1-1
d_gene: .
CDR3aa: CASSPGANTEAFF
CDR3nt: TGTGCCAGCTCGCCAGGGGCGAACACTGAAGCTTTCTTT

v_gene: TRBV11-2
abundance: many
j_gene: TRBJ2-3
d_gene: .
CDR3aa: CASSFPGTDTQYF
CDR3nt: TGTGCCAGCAGCTTCCCGGGGACCGATACGCAGTATTTT

v_gene: TRBV9
abundance: many
j_gene: TRBJ2-3
d_gene: .
CDR3aa: CASRQGMIGTDTQYF
CDR3nt: TGTGCCAGCAGACAGGGAATGATTGGTACAGATACGCAGTATTTT

v_gene: TRBV2
abundance: many
j_gene: TRBJ2-2
d_gene: .
CDR3aa: CASSQDTGELFF
CDR3nt: TGTGCCAGCAGCCAGGACACCGGGGAGCTGTTTTTT

v_gene: TRBV5-4
abundance: few
j_gene: TRBJ2-3
d_gene: .
CDR3aa: CASSLAMRGTGEGDTQYF
CDR3nt: TGTGCCAGCAGCTTGGCTATGAGAGGAACAGGGGAGGGAGATACGCAGTATTTT

v_gene: TRBV20-1
abundance: many
j_gene: TRBJ2-1
d_gene: .
CDR3aa: CSAGRTHNEQFF
CDR3nt: TGCAGTGCTGGGAGGACCCACAATGAGCAGTTCTTC

v_gene: TRBV7-3
abundance: .
j_gene: TRBJ1-5
d_gene: .
CDR3aa: CASSLHVCSPYQPQHF
CDR3nt: TGTGCCAGCAGCTTACACGTGTGTAGCCCATATCAGCCCCAGCATTTT

v_gene: TRBV4-2
abundance: .
j_gene: TRBJ1-1
d_gene: .
CDR3aa: CASSQEPPQQGTNTEAFF
CDR3nt: TGTGCCAGCAGCCAAGAGCCCCCACAACAGGGCACGAACACTGAAGCTTTCTTT

v_gene: TRBV28
abundance: many
j_gene: TRBJ2-7
d_gene: .
CDR3aa: CAGSKQTSHLEQYF
CDR3nt: TGTGCCGGCAGTAAACAGACATCCCATTTGGAGCAGTACTTC

v_gene: TRBV19
abundance: many
j_gene: TRBJ1-5
d_gene: TRBD1
CDR3aa: CASTDRVHQPQHF
CDR3nt: TGTGCCAGTACCGACAGGGTGCATCAGCCCCAGCATTTT

v_gene: TRBV28
abundance: few
j_gene: TRBJ2-6
d_gene: .
CDR3aa: CASITGTGANVLTF
CDR3nt: TGTGCCAGCATCACAGGGACCGGGGCCAACGTCCTGACTTTC

v_gene: TRBV28
abundance: .
j_gene: TRBJ2-7
d_gene: .
CDR3aa: CAILQDYEQYF
CDR3nt: TGTGCCATCCTGCAGGATTACGAGCAGTACTTC